Listed below are T cell receptor beta chains from one sample, sequenced in a study of blood T cell repertoires in COVID-19. Libraries were prepared by immunoSEQ multiplex PCR; TCRdb keeps only in-frame clonotypes and omits some of them. The sample yields 150,000 or so clones, approximately 86% seen once. Material for sequencing was peripheral blood. The origin of the receptors is a woman in her 70s with COVID-19, enrolled during active disease. The CDR3 runs from the conserved cysteine through the conserved F or W. The D gene is left open where the match is weak. The listing skips clone size in some rows; elsewhere it reads once, few, many or a size class.

d_call,j_call,cdr3_length,v_call,clone_size,cdr3_nt,cdr3_aa
TRBD2,TRBJ2-1,12,TRBV19,NA,TGTGCCAGTAGGAGAACTAGCGACGAGCAGTTCTTC,CASRRTSDEQFF
NA,TRBJ1-1,14,TRBV5-1,NA,TGCGCCAGCAGCTCCACAGGGATGAACACTGAAGCTTTCTTT,CASSSTGMNTEAFF
NA,TRBJ2-1,15,TRBV9,NA,TGTGCCAGCAGCGTAGATGCCCATAGCTCCAGTGAGCAGTTCTTC,CASSVDAHSSSEQFF
NA,TRBJ2-3,14,TRBV28,NA,TGTGCCAGTCAAAGGAGGGCGGACGGAGATACGCAGTATTTT,CASQRRADGDTQYF
TRBD2,TRBJ2-3,12,TRBV10-1,once,TGCGCCAGTGCTACGGGGGGGGATACGCAGTATTTT,CASATGGDTQYF
NA,TRBJ1-6,16,TRBV28,NA,TGTGCCAGCAGTTTCCGCCCGTCAAGGTCGGGTTCACCCCTCCACTTT,CASSFRPSRSGSPLHF
NA,TRBJ1-5,13,TRBV12-3/TRBV12-4,NA,TGTGCCAGCAGGAGGGGGTACAATCAGCCCCAGCATTTT,CASRRGYNQPQHF
TRBD1,TRBJ1-3,14,TRBV3-1/TRBV3-2,once,TGTGCCAGCAGTCCGGACAGGGCTGGAAACACCATATATTTT,CASSPDRAGNTIYF
TRBD1,TRBJ1-2,14,TRBV4-1,NA,TGCGCCAGCAGCCGGACAGGGCCCAACTATGGCTACACCTTC,CASSRTGPNYGYTF
TRBD2,TRBJ2-1,18,TRBV7-2,NA,TGTGCCAGCAGCTTAGCCAGGACTAGCGGGGGGTCCCACAATGAGCAGTTCTTC,CASSLARTSGGSHNEQFF
NA,TRBJ2-7,13,TRBV18,NA,TGTGCCAGCTCACCAGAGACAGAGAACGAGCAGTACTTC,CASSPETENEQYF
NA,TRBJ1-2,15,TRBV6-5,NA,TGTGCCAGCAGTCCCTCCCAGGGAACGCCCTATGGCTACACCTTC,CASSPSQGTPYGYTF
TRBD1,TRBJ1-5,15,TRBV6-5,NA,TGTGCCAGCAACCGGGACAGGGGTCACAATCAGCCCCAGCATTTT,CASNRDRGHNQPQHF
TRBD1,TRBJ1-1,16,TRBV5-1,NA,TGCGCCAGCAGCGTAAGACAGGGCGGCGTGAACACTGAAGCTTTCTTT,CASSVRQGGVNTEAFF
TRBD2,TRBJ2-5,15,TRBV2,NA,TGTGCCACCGGGGGGACTAGCGGGGGCCACGGGGCCCAGTACTTC,CATGGTSGGHGAQYF
TRBD2,TRBJ2-4,14,TRBV28,NA,TGTGCCAGCAGGACTAGCGGGGGGGTCGGTATTCAGTACTTC,CASRTSGGVGIQYF
NA,TRBJ1-6,15,TRBV2,NA,TGTGCCAGCAGAGAGCCGGGTTCGTATAATTCACCCCTCCACTTT,CASREPGSYNSPLHF